The rows below give T cell receptor beta chains drawn from one sample of a study of Graves' ophthalmopathy and Graves' hyperthyroidism. TCRdb processed the multiplex PCR reads anew with MiXCR; each CDR3 protein has one entry. The repertoire includes 500,000 to 700,000 distinct CDR3 sequences, under 45% of them detected once, and about 4% sits in the top ten. Sequenced input: peripheral blood or thyroid tissue (not recorded which). The source is an adult man with Graves' hyperthyroidism. CDR3s include the opening cysteine and the closing phenylalanine or tryptophan. A D gene is named only where the DNA matches it firmly. Only some rows state a clone size, as once, few, many or a class for expanded clones.

cdr3_nt,cdr3_aa,d_call,v_call,j_call,clone_size
TGTGCCAGCAGCTTATCCCGGGGGTGGGAAGAGCCCCAGCATTTT,CASSLSRGWEEPQHF,NA,TRBV7-9,TRBJ1-5,NA
TGTGCCACCAGCAGAGCGGGAGTGGTTACCGGGGAGCTGTTTTTT,CATSRAGVVTGELFF,NA,TRBV15,TRBJ2-2,few
TGTGCCAGCAGCGTACCGGGGGGCCTCAACGAGCAGTACTTC,CASSVPGGLNEQYF,NA,TRBV7-9,TRBJ2-7,many
TGTGCCAGCAGCCGACGCCGACTAGTGGTCGTGGAGACCCAGTACTTC,CASSRRRLVVVETQYF,NA,TRBV10-3,TRBJ2-5,once
TGTGCCAGCAGACTAGCGGGACAAGTGGATACGCAGTATTTT,CASRLAGQVDTQYF,TRBD2,TRBV25-1,TRBJ2-3,NA
TGTGCCAGCAGCGAAGAAACAGGGCTAACTAATGAAAAACTGTTTTTT,CASSEETGLTNEKLFF,NA,TRBV11-3,TRBJ1-4,NA
TGTGCCAGCAGTTCCCTTTTACTAGCGGGGATCACCGGGGAGCTGTTTTTT,CASSSLLLAGITGELFF,TRBD2,TRBV6-1,TRBJ2-2,few
TGTGCCAGCAGCTTCAATGAAAAACTGTTTTTT,CASSFNEKLFF,NA,TRBV7-9,TRBJ1-4,many
TGTGCCACCAGTGAGCCCTATGGCTACACCACCTTC,CATSEPYGYTTF,NA,TRBV24-1,TRBJ1-2,many
TGTGCCAGCAGCAGGGGCGGAACCAAGCATTTT,CASSRGGTKHF,NA,TRBV2,TRBJ1-5,NA
TGCAGTCCTCCGCGGGGCTTCTCTGGAAACACCATATATTTT,CSPPRGFSGNTIYF,NA,TRBV20-1,TRBJ1-3,NA
TGTGCCAGCAGCGTAGACGATGGACTGAGGAATGAGCAGTTCTTC,CASSVDDGLRNEQFF,NA,TRBV9,TRBJ2-1,few
TGTGCCACCAGCATGGGGGGCCCCGGGGAGCTGTTTTTT,CATSMGGPGELFF,NA,TRBV15,TRBJ2-2,many